The entry below gives a single TCR beta chain sequence along with its context. V lost 0 bases and J lost 0; bases outside the gene matches: 7. The CDR3 spans 18 residues. Germline CDR1 reads ENHRY; CDR2 reads SYGVKD. Original analysis: There were no quality scores in the junction-only immunoSEQ sequences, so filtering differed. Using immunoSEQ multiplex PCR, the repertoire was profiled, and TCRdb retains in-frame clones only, with some absent. V, J and clone size are those of that table, while D and trimming were read from the DNA. The sample consists of 2 million to 2.5 million clones, 90% to 97% of them appearing once. The data were obtained in a study of shared clonotypes between healthy human individuals. Turning to the study itself: The donor pool was made up of two women and a few men aged 18 to 49.

Division of CD4+ cells produced a CD45RA+ naive subset and a CD45RA-negative memory subset. The chain couples TRBV10-3 to TRBJ2-1; 8 nucleotides match TRBD2. Sequenced material: naive CD4+ T cells sorted from blood. Stated subset: CD45RA+ positively selected. This TCR derives from a man aged 18-30 years in good health. CDR3 residues: CAISESPTSANSYNEQFF. CDR3 bases: TGTGCCATCAGTGAGTCCCCGACTAGCGCCAACTCCTACAATGAGCAGTTCTTC.